What follows is one T cell receptor beta chain and its context. TCRdb reprocessed the 5' RACE reads via MiXCR and lists one record per CDR3 protein. The sample holds around 98,000 distinct CDR3 sequences, approximately 20% seen once. V was clipped by 9 bases and J by 5 bases, with 9 bases between them. The CDR3 contains 11 residues. The germline CDR1 and CDR2 sequences are KGHDR and SFDVKD. The sample belongs to a study of spatial heterogeneity in lung cancer. Study-wide background: Sequencing covered available follow-up PBMC samples collected a median of about two years after resection.

Specified time point: blood at routine non-recurrence follow-up after resection. The clonotype comes from a male donor with early-stage non-small cell lung cancer. This chain uses TRBV24-1 with TRBJ1-2; no clear D. This specimen was PBMCs, taken at follow-up. The CDR3 DNA is TGTGCCACCGAGGATGGGTATGGCTACACCTTC. This translates into CATEDGYGYTF.